These T cell receptor beta chains were read from a single sample in a study of T cells in Graves' hyperthyroidism and ophthalmopathy. TCRdb used MiXCR to reprocess the multiplex PCR reads, holding one entry per CDR3 protein. The data hold 96,000 or so distinct CDR3 sequences, with about 51% observed a single time. What was sequenced was blood. The receptors shown here come from a woman in her thirties or forties with Graves' hyperthyroidism. Both conserved end residues are part of each CDR3. A D gene is named only where the DNA matches it firmly. Not every row has a clone size; where given, it reads once, few, many or a size class.

d_call	v_call	clone_size	j_call	cdr3_aa	cdr3_nt
TRBD1	TRBV10-3	-	TRBJ2-7	CAIQGAGYEQYF	TGTGCCATCCAGGGGGCCGGGTACGAGCAGTACTTC
-	TRBV11-2	few	TRBJ1-1	CASSSRARGGTTNTEAFF	TGTGCCAGCAGCTCACGGGCACGAGGCGGGACGACGAACACTGAAGCTTTCTTT
TRBD1	TRBV7-8	-	TRBJ2-7	CASSPDRGRGYEQYF	TGTGCCAGCTCACCTGACAGGGGGCGAGGTTACGAGCAGTACTTC
TRBD1	TRBV24-1	-	TRBJ2-5	CATSESRDRGTETQYF	TGTGCCACCAGTGAATCCCGGGACAGGGGGACGGAGACCCAGTACTTC
-	TRBV15	-	TRBJ2-2	CATSRGPQGRTGELFF	TGTGCCACCAGCAGAGGACCACAGGGTCGGACCGGGGAGCTGTTTTTT
-	TRBV5-1	-	TRBJ1-5	CAGSPIRREVQPQHF	TGCGCCGGCAGCCCTATAAGGAGGGAAGTTCAGCCCCAGCACTTT
-	TRBV6-5	-	TRBJ2-6	CASSSGVSGANVLTF	TGTGCCAGCAGTTCAGGGGTCTCTGGGGCCAACGTCCTGACTTTC
-	TRBV29-1	-	TRBJ2-7	CSALLGLEYEQYF	TGCAGCGCCTTACTGGGGTTGGAGTACGAGCAGTACTTC
TRBD2	TRBV7-2	many	TRBJ2-2	CASSYLGLANTGELFF	TGTGCCAGCAGCTACCTGGGACTAGCGAACACCGGGGAGCTGTTTTTT
-	TRBV7-8	-	TRBJ1-1	CASRDRVADTEAFF	TGTGCCAGCAGAGATCGGGTAGCGGACACTGAAGCTTTCTTT
-	TRBV9	few	TRBJ1-3	CASSVGVGANTIYF	TGTGCCAGCAGCGTAGGAGTCGGAGCTAACACCATATATTTT
-	TRBV11-2	once	TRBJ2-5	CASSSGRVETQYF	TGTGCCAGCAGCTCGGGACGGGTTGAGACCCAGTACTTC
TRBD2	TRBV20-1	-	TRBJ2-6	CSASGGLAEATLSGANVLTF	TGCAGTGCTAGCGGGGGACTAGCGGAGGCCACCCTCTCTGGGGCCAACGTCCTGACTTTC
-	TRBV29-1	many	TRBJ1-3	CSASPTGSGNTIYF	TGCAGCGCATCTCCTACAGGCTCTGGAAACACCATATATTTT
TRBD1	TRBV2	many	TRBJ2-2	CASSSGQGRTGELFF	TGTGCCAGCAGTTCCGGACAGGGTCGGACCGGGGAGCTGTTTTTT
-	TRBV20-1	few	TRBJ2-3	CSAIPPGKGTDTQYF	TGCAGTGCTATCCCCCCCGGGAAGGGGACAGATACGCAGTATTTT
-	TRBV6-5	-	TRBJ1-1	CASRKLLTPGDLHEAFF	TGTGCCAGCAGGAAATTGCTGACACCAGGGGACCTACATGAAGCTTTCTTT
-	TRBV20-1	-	TRBJ2-7	CSARYITEAYEQYF	TGCAGTGCCAGGTATATCACAGAGGCCTACGAGCAGTACTTC
-	TRBV6-6	many	TRBJ1-2	CASSWGQNYGYTF	TGTGCCAGCTCATGGGGGCAAAACTATGGCTACACCTTC
-	TRBV12-3/TRBV12-4	-	TRBJ2-2	CASSTQRGTGELFF	TGTGCCAGCAGTACCCAACGGGGCACCGGGGAGCTGTTTTTT
-	TRBV19	many	TRBJ2-2	CASSIRASDTGELFF	TGTGCCAGTAGTATAAGGGCTAGCGACACCGGGGAGCTGTTTTTT
-	TRBV7-6	-	TRBJ2-7	CASSAGTLYEQYF	TGTGCCAGCAGCGCCGGGACACTCTACGAGCAGTACTTC
-	TRBV6-1	-	TRBJ1-3	CASEVLMNTIYF	TGTGCCAGCGAGGTGCTCATGAACACCATATATTTT
-	TRBV7-6	-	TRBJ2-7	CASRAEGRGQYF	TGTGCCAGCAGGGCGGAGGGGCGCGGGCAGTACTTC
-	TRBV5-4	-	TRBJ2-3	CASSSRGDTDTQYF	TGTGCCAGCAGCTCCCGGGGCGACACAGATACGCAGTATTTT
-	TRBV24-1	once	TRBJ2-3	CATSDRAGADTQYF	TGTGCCACCAGTGATCGCGCCGGAGCAGATACGCAGTATTTT
-	TRBV7-2	many	TRBJ2-6	CASSLYPAERSSGANVLTF	TGTGCCAGCAGCTTATACCCAGCGGAGAGAAGCTCTGGGGCCAACGTCCTGACTTTC